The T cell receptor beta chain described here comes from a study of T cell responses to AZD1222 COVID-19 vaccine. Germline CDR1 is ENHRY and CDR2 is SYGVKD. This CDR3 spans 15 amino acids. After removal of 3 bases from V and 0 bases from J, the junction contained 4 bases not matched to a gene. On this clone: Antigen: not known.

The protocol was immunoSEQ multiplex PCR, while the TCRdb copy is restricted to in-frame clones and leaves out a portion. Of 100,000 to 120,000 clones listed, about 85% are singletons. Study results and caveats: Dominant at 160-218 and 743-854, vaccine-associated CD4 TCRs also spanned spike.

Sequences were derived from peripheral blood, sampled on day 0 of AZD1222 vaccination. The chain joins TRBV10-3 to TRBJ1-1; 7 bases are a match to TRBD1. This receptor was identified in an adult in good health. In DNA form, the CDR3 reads TGTGCCATCAGTGACCAACAGGGGATGAACACTGAAGCTTTCTTT. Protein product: CAISDQQGMNTEAFF.